This T cell receptor beta chain appears in the sequencing data of a study of shared clonotypes between healthy human individuals. Looking at the study overall: Three plates each covered CD4 naive and memory; CD8 naive two, CD8 memory one. Overall study results and limits: Across a handful of donors, naive CD4 shared roughly 5%, naive CD8 around 3.5%, memory CD4 2% to 2.5%, memory CD8 around 0.42%.

Germline CDR1 and CDR2: SGHAT and FQNNGV. The J segment lost 3 bases and the V segment lost 5 bases, leaving 4 bases of the junction unmatched. The CDR3 has 14 amino acids. Repertoires were generated with immunoSEQ multiplex PCR, while TCRdb's copy carries only in-frame clones and drops some. The repertoire holds some 2.1 million clones, with about 95% as singletons. Only one count was recorded for this clone. Its target is unknown. The sample contains more than one DNA sequence encoding this CDR3. CD45RO negativity and positive selection for CCR7 defined naive CD8 cells, a population that excluded terminally differentiated effector memory CD45RA+ cells.

The rearrangement uses TRBV11-2 and TRBJ2-7, with TRBD1 matching over 10 bases. The sequencing input was naive CD8+ T cells sorted from blood. This receptor was taken from a man younger than 30 in good health. CDR3 protein: CASSPGQGSYEQYF. CDR3 bases: TGTGCCAGCAGCCCGGGACAGGGGAGCTACGAGCAGTACTTC.